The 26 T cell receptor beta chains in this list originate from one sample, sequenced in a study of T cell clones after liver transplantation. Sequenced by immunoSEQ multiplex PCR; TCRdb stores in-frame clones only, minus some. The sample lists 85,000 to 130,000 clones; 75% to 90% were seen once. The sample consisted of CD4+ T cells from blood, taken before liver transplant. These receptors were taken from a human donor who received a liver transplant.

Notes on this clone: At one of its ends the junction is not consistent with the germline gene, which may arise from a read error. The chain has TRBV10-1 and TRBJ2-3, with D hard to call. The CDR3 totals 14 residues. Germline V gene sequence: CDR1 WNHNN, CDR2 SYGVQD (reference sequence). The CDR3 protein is CASGQYLSTYTQYF. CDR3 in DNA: TGCGCCAGCGGGCAGTACCTTAGCACATATACGCAGTATTTT.

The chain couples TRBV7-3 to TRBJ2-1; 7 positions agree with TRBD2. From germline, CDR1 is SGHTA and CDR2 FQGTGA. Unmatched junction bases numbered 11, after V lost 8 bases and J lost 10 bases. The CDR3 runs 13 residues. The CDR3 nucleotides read TGTGCCAGCGTCCGGGCGGGAGCTGAGGAGCAGTTCTTC. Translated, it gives CASVRAGAEEQFF.

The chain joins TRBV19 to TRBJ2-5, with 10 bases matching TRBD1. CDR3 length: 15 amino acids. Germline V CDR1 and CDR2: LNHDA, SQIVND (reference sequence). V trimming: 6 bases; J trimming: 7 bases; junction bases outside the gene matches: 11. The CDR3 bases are TGTGCCAGTAGCCCCTCGACAGGGGGCTATACGACCCAGTACTTC. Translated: CASSPSTGGYTTQYF. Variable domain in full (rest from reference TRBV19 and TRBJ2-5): DGGITQSPKYLFRKEGQNVTLSCEQNLNHDAMYWYRQDPGQGLRLIYYSQIVNDFQKGDIAEGYSVSREKKESFPLTVTSAQKNPTAFYLCASSPSTGGYTTQYFGPGTRLLVL.

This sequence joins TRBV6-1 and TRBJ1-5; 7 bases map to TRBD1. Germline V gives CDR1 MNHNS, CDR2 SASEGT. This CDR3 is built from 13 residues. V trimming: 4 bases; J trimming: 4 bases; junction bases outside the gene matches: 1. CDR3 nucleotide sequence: TGTGCCAGCAGTGTACAGGGGAATCAGCCCCAGCATTTT. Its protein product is CASSVQGNQPQHF.

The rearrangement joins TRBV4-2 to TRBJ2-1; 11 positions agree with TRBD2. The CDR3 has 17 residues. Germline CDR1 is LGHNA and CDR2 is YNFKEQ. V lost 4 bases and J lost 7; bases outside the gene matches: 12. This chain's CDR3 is CASSRLTSGDSGNEQFF. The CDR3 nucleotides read TGTGCCAGCAGCCGGTTGACTAGCGGGGATTCCGGGAATGAGCAGTTCTTC.

CDR3 sequence reads: CASRVWGTSTEAFF. DNA of the CDR3: TGTGCCAGCAGAGTATGGGGGACAAGCACTGAAGCTTTCTTT. The V gene is TRBV28, the J gene TRBJ1-1; maybe TRBD1 (6 bases). This CDR3 contains 14 residues. V was shortened by 6 bases and J by 4 bases, with 15 bases between the two germline ends. Germline CDR1 and CDR2: MDHEN and SYDVKM. The complete variable domain, with remaining parts taken from reference TRBV28 and TRBJ1-1, reads DVKVTQSSRYLVKRTGEKVFLECVQDMDHENMFWYRQDPGLGLRLIYFSYDVKMKEKGDIPEGYSVSREKKERFSLILESASTNQTSMYLCASRVWGTSTEAFFGQGTRLTVV.

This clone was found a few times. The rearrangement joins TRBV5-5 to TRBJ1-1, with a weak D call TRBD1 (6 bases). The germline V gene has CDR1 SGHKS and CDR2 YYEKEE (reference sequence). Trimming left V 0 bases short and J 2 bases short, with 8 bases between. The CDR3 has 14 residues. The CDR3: CASSLGTANTEAFF. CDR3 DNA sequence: TGTGCCAGCAGCTTGGGGACAGCTAACACTGAAGCTTTCTTT. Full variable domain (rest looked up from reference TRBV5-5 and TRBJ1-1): DAGVTQSPTHLIKTRGQQVTLRCSPISGHKSVSWYQQVLGQGPQFIFQYYEKEERGRGNFPDRFSARQFPNYSSELNVNALLLGDSALYLCASSLGTANTEAFFGQGTRLTVV.

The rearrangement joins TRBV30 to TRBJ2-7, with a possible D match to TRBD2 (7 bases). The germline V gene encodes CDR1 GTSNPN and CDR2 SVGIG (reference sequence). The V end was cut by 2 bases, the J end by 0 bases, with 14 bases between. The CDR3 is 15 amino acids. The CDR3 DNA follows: TGTGCCTGGAGTACAGCGGGACACCACTCCTACGAGCAGTACTTC. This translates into CAWSTAGHHSYEQYF.

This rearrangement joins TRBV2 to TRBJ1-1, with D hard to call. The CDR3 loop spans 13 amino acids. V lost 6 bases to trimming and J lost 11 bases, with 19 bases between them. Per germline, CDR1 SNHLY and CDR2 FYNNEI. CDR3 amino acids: CASSPPGSSSAFF. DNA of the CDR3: TGTGCCAGCAGCCCCCCGGGCTCATCGTCGGCTTTCTTT.

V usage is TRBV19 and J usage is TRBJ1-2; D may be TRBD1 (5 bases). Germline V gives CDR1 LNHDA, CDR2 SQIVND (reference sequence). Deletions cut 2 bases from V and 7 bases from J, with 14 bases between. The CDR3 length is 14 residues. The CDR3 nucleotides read TGTGCCAGTAGTATAACGACAGTCTTATCTGGCTACACCTTC. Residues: CASSITTVLSGYTF.

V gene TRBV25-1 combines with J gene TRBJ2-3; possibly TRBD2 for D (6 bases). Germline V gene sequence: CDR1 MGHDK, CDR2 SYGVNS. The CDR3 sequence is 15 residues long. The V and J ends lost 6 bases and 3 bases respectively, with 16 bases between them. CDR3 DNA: TGTGCCAGCAGACTCACTAGCAGCGGGACAGATACGCAGTATTTT. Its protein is CASRLTSSGTDTQYF.

DNA of the CDR3: TGCGCCAGCAGCGAGGGGACTCCCACAGATACGCAGTATTTT. This translates into CASSEGTPTDTQYF. The chain employs TRBV5-1 and TRBJ2-3; tentatively, D is TRBD2 (6 bases). The CDR3 extends over 14 amino acids. In germline, CDR1 is SGHRS, CDR2 YFSETQ. Between the trimmed V and J ends, which lost 4 bases and 2 bases, there was a span of 11 bases.

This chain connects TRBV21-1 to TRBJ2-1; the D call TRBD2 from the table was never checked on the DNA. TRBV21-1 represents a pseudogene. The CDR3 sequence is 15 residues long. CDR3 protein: CASSRHGTHGTEQFF. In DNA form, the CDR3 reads TGTGCCAGCAGCCGACACGGGACTCACGGCACTGAGCAGTTCTTC.

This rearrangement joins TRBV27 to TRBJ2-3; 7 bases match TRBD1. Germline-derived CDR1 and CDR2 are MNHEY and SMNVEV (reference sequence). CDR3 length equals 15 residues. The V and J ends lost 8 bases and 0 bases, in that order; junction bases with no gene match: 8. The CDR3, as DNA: TGTGCCAGCGTCCACAGGGGAATAAGCACAGATACGCAGTATTTT. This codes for CASVHRGISTDTQYF.

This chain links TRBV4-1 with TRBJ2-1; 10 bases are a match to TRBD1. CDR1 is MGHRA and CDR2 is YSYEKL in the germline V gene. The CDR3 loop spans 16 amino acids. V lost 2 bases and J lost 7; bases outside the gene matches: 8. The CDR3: CASSQPGQGYKNEQFF. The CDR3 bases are TGCGCCAGCAGCCAACCGGGACAGGGGTATAAGAATGAGCAGTTCTTC.

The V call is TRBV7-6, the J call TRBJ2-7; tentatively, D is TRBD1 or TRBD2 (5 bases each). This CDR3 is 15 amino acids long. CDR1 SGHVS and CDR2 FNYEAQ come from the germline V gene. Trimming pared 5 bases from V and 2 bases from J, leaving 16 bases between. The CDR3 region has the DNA TGTGCCAGCAGCAAACCGGGACGGAAGACCTACGAGCAGTACTTC. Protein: CASSKPGRKTYEQYF.

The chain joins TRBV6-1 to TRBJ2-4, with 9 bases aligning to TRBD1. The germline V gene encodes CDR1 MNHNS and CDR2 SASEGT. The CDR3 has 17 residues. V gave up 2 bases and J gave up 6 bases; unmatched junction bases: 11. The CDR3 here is CASSERGGTGYGNIQYF. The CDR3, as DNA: TGTGCCAGCAGTGAAAGGGGTGGGACAGGGTACGGAAACATTCAGTACTTC.

CDR3 amino acids: CASSAISSGANVLTF. In nucleotides, the CDR3 is TGTGCCAGCAGCGCTATCAGCTCTGGGGCCAACGTCCTGACTTTC. V gene TRBV7-8 combines with J gene TRBJ2-6; D gene ambiguous. The CDR3 length is 15 residues. From germline, CDR1 is SGHVS and CDR2 FQNEAQ. V was trimmed by 5 bases and J by 0 bases, leaving 8 bases between them.

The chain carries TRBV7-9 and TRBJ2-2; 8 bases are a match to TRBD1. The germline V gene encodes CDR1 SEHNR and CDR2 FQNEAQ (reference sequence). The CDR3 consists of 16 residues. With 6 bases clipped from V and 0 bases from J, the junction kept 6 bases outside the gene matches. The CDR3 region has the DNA TGTGCCAGCAGGCCGAGGACAGGGTCGAACACCGGGGAGCTGTTTTTT. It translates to CASRPRTGSNTGELFF.

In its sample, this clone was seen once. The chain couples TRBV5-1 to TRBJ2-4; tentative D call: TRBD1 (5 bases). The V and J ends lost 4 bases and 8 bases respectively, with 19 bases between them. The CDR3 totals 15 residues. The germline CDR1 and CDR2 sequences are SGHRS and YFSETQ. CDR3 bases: TGCGCCAGCAGCCCCTGGACACTGGGATTGGACATTCAGTACTTC. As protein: CASSPWTLGLDIQYF.

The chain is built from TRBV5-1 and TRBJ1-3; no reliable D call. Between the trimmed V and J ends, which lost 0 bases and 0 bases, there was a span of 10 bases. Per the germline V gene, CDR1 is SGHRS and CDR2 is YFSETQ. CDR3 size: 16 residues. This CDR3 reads CASSLGILTSGNTIYF. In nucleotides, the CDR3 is TGCGCCAGCAGCTTGGGTATCCTCACCTCTGGAAACACCATATATTTT.

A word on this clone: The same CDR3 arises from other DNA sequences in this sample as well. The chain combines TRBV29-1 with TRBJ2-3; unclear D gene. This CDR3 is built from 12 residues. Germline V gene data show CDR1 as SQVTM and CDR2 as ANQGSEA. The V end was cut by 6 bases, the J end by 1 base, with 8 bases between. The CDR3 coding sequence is TGCAGCGTCGGAACAGGCACAGATACGCAGTATTTT. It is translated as CSVGTGTDTQYF.

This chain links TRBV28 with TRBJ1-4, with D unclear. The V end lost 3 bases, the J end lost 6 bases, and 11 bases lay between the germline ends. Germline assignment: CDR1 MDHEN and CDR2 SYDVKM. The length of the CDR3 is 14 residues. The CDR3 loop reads CASSLVATYEKLFF. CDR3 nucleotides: TGTGCCAGCAGTTTGGTCGCGACGTATGAAAAACTGTTTTTT. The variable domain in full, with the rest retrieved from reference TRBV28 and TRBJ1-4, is DVKVTQSSRYLVKRTGEKVFLECVQDMDHENMFWYRQDPGLGLRLIYFSYDVKMKEKGDIPEGYSVSREKKERFSLILESASTNQTSMYLCASSLVATYEKLFFGSGTQLSVL.

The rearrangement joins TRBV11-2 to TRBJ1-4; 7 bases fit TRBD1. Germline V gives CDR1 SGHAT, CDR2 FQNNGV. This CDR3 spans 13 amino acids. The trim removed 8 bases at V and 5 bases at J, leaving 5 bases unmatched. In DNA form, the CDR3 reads TGTGCCAGCTCGCGGGACAGAAATGAAAAACTGTTTTTT. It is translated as CASSRDRNEKLFF. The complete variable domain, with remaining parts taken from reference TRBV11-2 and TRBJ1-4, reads EAGVAQSPRYKIIEKRQSVAFWCNPISGHATLYWYQQILGQGPKLLIQFQNNGVVDDSQLPKDRFSAERLKGVDSTLKIQPAKLEDSAVYLCASSRDRNEKLFFGSGTQLSVL.

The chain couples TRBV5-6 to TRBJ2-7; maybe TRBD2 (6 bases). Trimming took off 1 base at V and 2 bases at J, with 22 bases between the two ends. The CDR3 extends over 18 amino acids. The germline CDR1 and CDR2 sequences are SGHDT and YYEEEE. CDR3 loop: CASSLLATGMRGTYEQYF. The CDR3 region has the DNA TGTGCCAGCAGCTTGTTAGCAACGGGGATGCGGGGAACCTACGAGCAGTACTTC.

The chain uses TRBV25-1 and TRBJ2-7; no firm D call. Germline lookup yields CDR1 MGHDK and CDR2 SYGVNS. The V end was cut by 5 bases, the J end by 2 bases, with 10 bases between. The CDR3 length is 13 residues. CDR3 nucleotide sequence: TGTGCCAGCAGTAGCCATCCCACCTACGAGCAGTACTTC. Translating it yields CASSSHPTYEQYF.